Sequencing of this TCR beta chain was carried out in a study of identical twins. The CDR3 sequence is 15 residues long. With V trimmed by 4 bases and J by 7 bases, 5 bases remained unmatched. CDR1 and CDR2 from the germline V gene are SGHRS and YFSETQ. This clonotype was observed a handful of times. TCRdb passed the 5' RACE reads through MiXCR, listing each CDR3 protein once. The sample lists about 690,000 distinct CDR3 sequences, about 20% occurring once. This sample also appeared in a second study, on T cells expressing NK-cell markers. That report notes: Researchers got TCR beta repertoires out of sorted CD3+CD56+NKG2C+, CD3+CD56+NKG2C- and CD3+CD56-NKG2C+ T cells. In several donors, these clonotypes also led the CD3+CD56-NKG2C+ fraction.

The clonotype comes from a woman younger than 30 in good health. The rearrangement links TRBV5-1 to TRBJ2-1, with 13 bases aligning to TRBD2. Sequencing was done on a sample of PBMCs. CDR3 amino acids: CASSLLAGGTNEQFF. DNA of the CDR3: TGCGCCAGCAGCCTACTAGCGGGGGGGACAAATGAGCAGTTCTTC. Based on the CDR3 plus reference TRBV5-1 and TRBJ2-1, the full variable domain is KAGVTQTPRYLIKTRGQQVTLSCSPISGHRSVSWYQQTPGQGLQFLFEYFSETQRNKGNFPGRFSGRQFSNSRSEMNVSTLELGDSALYLCASSLLAGGTNEQFFGPGTRLTVL.